The clone carrying this TCR beta chain turned up a few times. The antigen remains unidentified. The record originates from a study of T-cell memory formation after mild COVID-19. Study-level background: The study found TCR clusters largely donor specific.

Study-level points and caveats: The study detected some responding clones in pre-infection memory, suggesting cross-reactive memory joined.

The CDR3 length is 14 residues. V lost 5 bases, J lost 3 bases, and 11 bases lay in between. Germline V gene data show CDR1 as MNHEY and CDR2 as SMNVEV (reference sequence). TCRalpha and TCRbeta libraries used 5'RACE with constant-segment primers and UMIs. TCRdb re-derived calls from the 5' RACE reads in MiXCR, one entry per CDR3 protein. This table has approximately 290,000 distinct CDR3 sequences, 15% to 20% appearing once. The TCR was taken from a man aged 18 to 29 who had mild COVID-19 (a few samples of this study predate the infection). Cell type and time point are not known. Specimen: PBMCs or a T cell subset sorted from them (not recorded which). The gene calls are TRBV27 and TRBJ2-1, with D possibly being TRBD2 (6 bases). DNA of the CDR3: TGTGCCAGCAGTCCAGGACTATTCTACAATGAGCAGTTCTTC. Its translation: CASSPGLFYNEQFF.